One sample yielded the 21 T cell receptor beta chains listed below, sequenced in a study of shared clonotypes between healthy human individuals (dated by TCRdb to 2020 to 2022). Library preparation used the immunoSEQ multiplex PCR assay. TCRdb holds this immuneACCESS table with in-frame rearrangements only. Some clones are missing; in checked studies, unresolved V genes explain under half, and the rest has no known cause. The sample table contains fewer than 1.6 million clones; only one count was recorded for approximately 98.5% of them. The ten largest make up about 0.34% of the sample. Sequencing was done on a sample of naive CD4+ T cells sorted from blood. The cell subset or site label on this specimen signifies: CD45RA+ positively selected. All receptors derive from a man under 40 in good health.

The chain uses TRBV10-3 and TRBJ1-2, with D possibly TRBD1 on 5 matching bases. There are 16 residues in the CDR3. Trimming left V 3 bases short and J 7 bases short, with 21 bases between. Germline lookup yields CDR1 ENHRY and CDR2 SYGVKD. This chain's CDR3 is CAISDPQAGPIGGYTF. DNA for the CDR3: TGTGCCATCAGTGATCCCCAGGCGGGACCCATCGGTGGCTACACCTTC.

The rearrangement joins TRBV7-9 to TRBJ2-1; D might be TRBD2 (6 bases). The CDR3 extends over 14 amino acids. V lost 8 bases to trimming and J lost 3 bases, with 14 bases between them. Germline assignment: CDR1 SEHNR and CDR2 FQNEAQ (reference sequence). The DNA for the CDR3 is TGTGCCAGCTGTAGGACTACTAACTACAATGAGCAGTTCTTC. This translates into CASCRTTNYNEQFF.

The chain links TRBV5-6 to TRBJ2-7; 8 bases fit TRBD2. V shed 4 bases and J 3 bases; nucleotides not matched to a gene: 3. The germline V gene has CDR1 SGHDT and CDR2 YYEEEE. The CDR3 sequence is 13 residues long. The CDR3 protein is CASSPTSGYEQYF. The CDR3 DNA reads as TGTGCCAGCAGCCCTACTAGCGGCTACGAGCAGTACTTC.

The rearrangement uses TRBV28 and TRBJ1-2, with TRBD1 as a possible D gene (6 bases). The CDR3 length is 14 residues. Germline CDR1 is MDHEN and CDR2 is SYDVKM. Trimming left V 5 bases short and J 5 bases short, with 15 bases between. DNA for the CDR3: TGTGCCAGCAGTCCTTTGGGGGCTGAATATGGCTACACCTTC. This encodes CASSPLGAEYGYTF.

This chain joins TRBV4-3 and TRBJ2-4, with D perhaps TRBD1 (6 bases). The CDR3 consists of 13 residues. CDR1 is LGHNA and CDR2 is YSLEER in the germline V gene. Deletions cut 1 base from V and 7 bases from J, with 8 bases between. The CDR3 DNA reads TGCGCCAGCAGCCAAGGGCAGGGGAACATTCAGTACTTC. It codes for CASSQGQGNIQYF.

In this sample, this clone turned up once. For the CDR3, the DNA is TGCAGCGTTGAATTCGTCCATCTAAAGCAGTTCTTC. This translates into CSVEFVHLKQFF. The rearrangement uses TRBV29-1 and TRBJ2-1; D call uncertain. The CDR3 runs 12 residues. V was trimmed by 2 bases and J by 11 bases, leaving 13 bases between them. The V gene's germline CDR1 is SQVTM and CDR2 ANQGSEA.

The chain is built from TRBV7-2 and TRBJ2-7; D is possibly TRBD1 or TRBD2 (5 bases each). The CDR3 has 14 residues. The V gene's germline CDR1 is SGHTA and CDR2 FQGNSA. The V and J ends lost 6 bases and 2 bases respectively, with 14 bases between them. The CDR3 spells CASRDTGRTYEQYF. DNA for the CDR3: TGTGCCAGCAGGGACACGGGAAGGACCTACGAGCAGTACTTC.

The chain employs TRBV5-5 and TRBJ2-3; no definite D call. Germline V gene data show CDR1 as SGHKS and CDR2 as YYEKEE (reference sequence). V was clipped by 1 base and J by 0 bases, with 12 bases between them. The CDR3 sequence is 16 residues long. In DNA form, the CDR3 reads TGTGCCAGCAGCTTGATAGGGTTCTCTAGCACAGATACGCAGTATTTT. Amino acids: CASSLIGFSSTDTQYF.

The rearrangement joins TRBV5-1 to TRBJ2-7; the D gene is possibly TRBD1 (5 bases). Germline CDR1 reads SGHRS; CDR2 reads YFSETQ. This CDR3 is 15 amino acids long. The V end lost 3 bases, the J end lost 5 bases, and 18 bases lay between the germline ends. In nucleotides, the CDR3 is TGCGCCAGCAGCTCGCCGACAGTCTTCCCCAACGAGCAGTACTTC. This translates into CASSSPTVFPNEQYF.

In its sample, this clone was seen once. V and J are TRBV10-1 and TRBJ2-3; TRBD2 is a possible D gene (6 bases). V was clipped by 11 bases and J by 5 bases, with 14 bases between them. The CDR3 is made up of 12 amino acids. CDR1 and CDR2 from the germline V gene are WNHNN and SYGVQD (reference sequence). Here the CDR3 DNA reads TGCGCCCCCACGGAGGGAGTAGATACGCAGTATTTT. Encoded protein: CAPTEGVDTQYF.

Only one count was recorded for this clone. V is TRBV29-1 and J is TRBJ2-5; TRBD2 is a possible D gene (7 bases). V was cut by 7 bases and J by 2 bases, with 14 bases left in between. Germline lookup yields CDR1 SQVTM and CDR2 ANQGSEA. The CDR3 loop spans 13 amino acids. CDR3 loop: CSGSRGAQETQYF. Here the CDR3 DNA reads TGCAGCGGATCCCGGGGGGCGCAAGAGACCCAGTACTTC.

This chain connects TRBV10-3 to TRBJ2-7; D remains ambiguous. V was cut by 4 bases and J by 2 bases, with 15 bases left in between. This CDR3 has 15 amino acids. From germline, CDR1 is ENHRY and CDR2 SYGVKD. CDR3 loop: CAISARKGTPYEQYF. DNA of the CDR3: TGTGCCATCAGTGCCAGAAAGGGTACCCCCTACGAGCAGTACTTC.

V usage is TRBV5-5 and J usage is TRBJ2-1; D remains ambiguous. Trimming shortened V by 3 bases and J by 4 bases, and 8 bases separated the two germline ends. Per the germline V gene, CDR1 is SGHKS and CDR2 is YYEKEE (reference sequence). The CDR3 consists of 13 residues. DNA for the CDR3: TGTGCCAGCAGCTCCCTCGGTTACAATGAGCAGTTCTTC. Translation: CASSSLGYNEQFF. Using reference TRBV5-5 and TRBJ2-1 for the parts outside the CDR3, the full variable domain is DAGVTQSPTHLIKTRGQQVTLRCSPISGHKSVSWYQQVLGQGPQFIFQYYEKEERGRGNFPDRFSARQFPNYSSELNVNALLLGDSALYLCASSSLGYNEQFFGPGTRLTVL.

This sequence joins TRBV14 and TRBJ2-5; D ambiguous. The germline V and J ends were trimmed by 1 base and 1 base, with 4 bases remaining between them. The CDR3 runs 13 residues. Germline V gene sequence: CDR1 SGHDN, CDR2 FVKESK. The CDR3 is CASSQVPQETQYF. In nucleotides, the CDR3 is TGTGCCAGCAGCCAAGTCCCCCAAGAGACCCAGTACTTC. Looking up the rest from reference TRBV14 and TRBJ2-5 gives the full variable domain: EAGVTQFPSHSVIEKGQTVTLRCDPISGHDNLYWYRRVMGKEIKFLLHFVKESKQDESGMPNNRFLAERTGGTYSTLKVQPAELEDSGVYFCASSQVPQETQYFGPGTRLLVL.

The gene calls are TRBV5-1 and TRBJ2-1; TRBD2 agrees at 11 bases. CDR3 length equals 15 residues. In germline, CDR1 is SGHRS, CDR2 YFSETQ. With 5 bases clipped from V and 4 bases from J, the junction kept 5 bases outside the gene matches. CDR3 region: CASRLGLADYNEQFF. As DNA, the CDR3 is TGCGCCAGCAGACTGGGACTAGCGGATTACAATGAGCAGTTCTTC.

V usage is TRBV7-3 and J usage is TRBJ2-7; tentatively, D is TRBD2 (6 bases). Deletions cut 0 bases from V and 3 bases from J, with 6 bases between. The CDR3 consists of 13 residues. CDR1 SGHTA and CDR2 FQGTGA come from the germline V gene. The DNA for the CDR3 is TGTGCCAGCAGCTTAACGGACTACTACGAGCAGTACTTC. Translating it yields CASSLTDYYEQYF.

The chain employs TRBV6-1 and TRBJ2-7; 10 bases agree with TRBD1. Germline CDR1 is MNHNS and CDR2 is SASEGT. The CDR3 runs 16 residues. V shed 0 bases and J 2 bases; nucleotides not matched to a gene: 4. The CDR3 coding sequence is TGTGCCAGCAGTGAAGCGCCGGGACAGGGGCCCTACGAGCAGTACTTC. This encodes CASSEAPGQGPYEQYF.

This rearrangement joins TRBV5-1 to TRBJ2-7, with TRBD1 matching over 10 bases. The CDR3 totals 14 residues. Germline-derived CDR1 and CDR2 are SGHRS and YFSETQ. With V trimmed by 2 bases and J by 9 bases, 8 bases remained unmatched. DNA of the CDR3: TGCGCCAGCAGCTTCGGGACAGGGGCCTTCGGGCAGTACTTC. Protein sequence: CASSFGTGAFGQYF.

The chain carries TRBV7-2 and TRBJ1-1; D perhaps matches TRBD1 (5 bases). The CDR3 contains 18 residues. Germline CDR1 reads SGHTA; CDR2 reads FQGNSA. V was clipped by 5 bases and J by 5 bases, with 27 bases between them. The CDR3 DNA is TGTGCCAGCAGCCTGTATTTTCCGAGCCGGAAGGGGAGGACTGAAGCTTTCTTT. Its translation is CASSLYFPSRKGRTEAFF.

This chain joins TRBV9 and TRBJ2-1; D remains ambiguous. Trimming took off 1 base at V and 5 bases at J, with 13 bases between the two ends. Germline lookup yields CDR1 SGDLS and CDR2 YYNGEE. This CDR3 region has 15 residues. The CDR3 DNA reads as TGTGCCAGCAGCGTAACTGGGGATTGGCACAATGAGCAGTTCTTC. This encodes CASSVTGDWHNEQFF.

The gene calls are TRBV10-3 and TRBJ2-6; D might be TRBD1 (6 bases). Trimming took off 3 bases at V and 0 bases at J, with 12 bases between the two ends. CDR1 is ENHRY and CDR2 is SYGVKD in the germline V gene. CDR3 length equals 17 residues. CDR3 coding DNA: TGTGCCATCAGTGAAACTCCAGGGGCCTCTGGGGCCAACGTCCTGACTTTC. This sequence encodes CAISETPGASGANVLTF.